The 23 T cell receptor beta chains in this list originate from one sample, sequenced in a study of early T cells in non-severe SARS-CoV-2 infection. TCRdb redid the calling of the 5' RACE reads with MiXCR, one entry per CDR3 protein. The sample comprises 15,000 to 25,000 distinct CDR3 sequences, roughly 4.6% of which are singletons, and more than 7% rests with the top ten. The sequencing input was whole blood. All receptors derive from an adult who was a healthcare worker with PCR-confirmed SARS-CoV-2 infection or an uninfected control (not recorded which).

In its sample, this clonotype was seen many times. This chain joins TRBV20-1 and TRBJ2-1; D gene unclear. V was shortened by 5 bases and J by 7 bases, with 15 bases between the two germline ends. Germline values: CDR1 DFQATT, CDR2 SNEGSKA (reference sequence). This CDR3 comprises 13 residues. The CDR3 region is CSASSEKVNEQFF. DNA for the CDR3: TGCAGTGCTTCCTCAGAAAAAGTAAATGAGCAGTTCTTC.

In its sample, this clonotype was seen many times. The V gene is TRBV6-6, the J gene TRBJ1-6, with 8 bases that match TRBD1. This CDR3 has 15 amino acids. V was pared by 10 bases and J by 9 bases, with 14 bases of the junction left unmatched. Germline V gives CDR1 MNHNY, CDR2 SVGAGI (reference sequence). The CDR3 loop reads CATISAGQGGSPLHF. CDR3 coding DNA: TGTGCCACCATATCAGCAGGACAGGGAGGTTCACCCCTCCACTTT.

This clonotype was counted many times. The CDR3 protein is CASSFGDRRRAFF. The CDR3 bases are TGTGCCAGCAGCTTTGGGGACAGGAGACGAGCTTTCTTT. The J gene is TRBJ1-1, the V gene TRBV6-5; TRBD1 matches at 8 bases. The CDR3 runs 13 residues. Germline trimming cut 6 bases from V and 10 bases from J; bases unmatched to any gene: 10. In germline, CDR1 is MNHEY, CDR2 SVGAGI.

This clonotype has a count of ten or more. J is TRBJ1-1 and V is TRBV29-1; D not certain. Germline loops: CDR1 SQVTM, CDR2 ANQGSEA. The ends were cut back, 4 bases at V and 7 bases at J, with 13 bases in the middle. CDR3 size: 12 residues. CDR3 protein: CSVVSAQNEAFF. The CDR3 bases are TGCAGCGTTGTGTCCGCCCAGAATGAAGCTTTCTTT.

This clonotype was detected ten times or more. This chain links TRBV11-2 with TRBJ2-7; TRBD1 is a possible D gene (6 bases). V lost 6 bases to trimming and J lost 1 base, with 16 bases between them. The CDR3 is 15 amino acids. Looked up from germline, CDR1 is SGHAT and CDR2 is FQNNGV. The CDR3 loop is CASRSLRGISYEQYF. Here the CDR3 DNA reads TGTGCCAGCAGATCATTGAGGGGGATTTCCTACGAGCAGTACTTC.

The chain is built from TRBV19 and TRBJ1-6; D perhaps matches TRBD1 (6 bases). The length of the CDR3 is 13 residues. The V end lost 5 bases, the J end lost 14 bases, and 16 bases lay between the germline ends. The V gene's germline CDR1 is LNHDA and CDR2 SQIVND (reference sequence). For the CDR3, the DNA is TGTGCCAGTAGTGCCCGACAGGCGAATTCCCTCCACTTT. Amino acid sequence: CASSARQANSLHF.

This clonotype is classed as medium-sized. The chain carries TRBV7-9 and TRBJ1-1; no definite D call. The CDR3 totals 14 residues. Germline CDR1 is SEHNR and CDR2 is FQNEAQ (reference sequence). Between the trimmed V and J ends, which lost 1 base and 0 bases, there was a span of 6 bases. In DNA, the CDR3 is TGTGCCAGCAGCTTAGGTTTCGTGAACACTGAAGCTTTCTTT. This encodes CASSLGFVNTEAFF.

This clonotype showed up many times. The genes are TRBV6-6 and TRBJ1-3; D gene uncertain. The length of the CDR3 is 15 residues. The germline gives CDR1 MNHNY, CDR2 SVGAGI (reference sequence). Trimming took off 1 base at V and 2 bases at J, with 9 bases between the two ends. The CDR3 DNA reads as TGTGCCAGCAGTTACTTCAGAGTTACTGGAAACACCATATATTTT. Amino acids: CASSYFRVTGNTIYF.

This clonotype was observed many times. The chain employs TRBV9 and TRBJ2-5; D gene uncertain. In germline, CDR1 is SGDLS, CDR2 YYNGEE. The CDR3 contains 13 residues. V gave up 0 bases and J gave up 5 bases, with 8 bases separating them. CDR3 protein: CASSVEPEETQYF. The DNA of the CDR3 is TGTGCCAGCAGCGTAGAGCCCGAGGAGACCCAGTACTTC.

In this sample, this clonotype turned up many times. V usage is TRBV10-1 and J usage is TRBJ1-1; TRBD1 aligns across 8 bases. Per germline, CDR1 WNHNN and CDR2 SYGVQD (reference sequence). The CDR3 loop spans 13 amino acids. V was clipped by 3 bases and J by 7 bases; unmatched bases: 4. Written as DNA, the CDR3 is TGCGCCAGCAGTGAATACAGGGGGAATGAAGCTTTCTTT. Translating gives CASSEYRGNEAFF.

This clonotype was recorded many times. V gene TRBV12-5 combines with J gene TRBJ2-7, with 8 bases identical to TRBD2. The V gene end was trimmed by 2 bases and the J gene end by 3 bases; junction bases not matched to a gene: 6. In germline, CDR1 is LGHNT, CDR2 FRNRAP. The CDR3 is 15 amino acids. The CDR3 DNA reads TGTGCTAGTGGTTTGAAAAGCGGGGGACTCTACGAGCAGTACTTC. It specifies CASGLKSGGLYEQYF.

This clonotype was seen many times. The chain recombines TRBV29-1 with TRBJ1-1, with D possibly TRBD1 on 6 matching bases. This CDR3 is 12 amino acids long. V shed 7 bases and J shed 1 base, with 10 bases lying between them. CDR1 is SQVTM, CDR2 ANQGSEA, per germline. The CDR3 DNA reads as TGCAGCGCAGAGGGACAGAACACTGAAGCTTTCTTT. It yields the protein CSAEGQNTEAFF.

This clonotype was detected many times. The chain has TRBV7-2 and TRBJ2-3; TRBD2 is a possible D gene (7 bases). The CDR3 covers 15 residues. V shed 5 bases and J shed 4 bases, with 16 bases lying between them. Germline values: CDR1 SGHTA, CDR2 FQGNSA. The CDR3: CASSLGGALSDTQYF. The CDR3 nucleotides read TGTGCCAGCAGCCTTGGGGGGGCCTTGTCAGATACGCAGTATTTT. The full variable domain, with the rest looked up from reference TRBV7-2 and TRBJ2-3, is GAGVSQSPSNKVTEKGKDVELRCDPISGHTALYWYRQSLGQGLEFLIYFQGNSAPDKSGLPSDRFSAERTGGSVSTLTIQRTQQEDSAVYLCASSLGGALSDTQYFGPGTRLTVL.

This clonotype has at least ten counts. This chain links TRBV29-1 with TRBJ1-1; 7 bases line up with TRBD1. The CDR3 covers 13 residues. V dropped 6 bases and J dropped 1; count of bases not matched to a gene: 5. Germline V gives CDR1 SQVTM, CDR2 ANQGSEA. DNA for the CDR3: TGCAGCGTAATGACAGGGAAGAACACTGAAGCTTTCTTT. This sequence encodes CSVMTGKNTEAFF.

At least ten counts were recorded for this clonotype. The chain has TRBV12-3 or TRBV12-4 and TRBJ1-5; 8 bases align to TRBD1. CDR3 length: 16 residues. With 6 bases clipped from V and 7 bases from J, the junction kept 14 bases outside the gene matches. The CDR3 DNA sequence: TGTGCCAGCAGCCCTCGACAGGGGCCCGTTAAGCAGCCCCAGCATTTT. Translated: CASSPRQGPVKQPQHF.

Of note for this clonotype: A much larger clone is a single base away; this may be a read error. The CDR3 bases are TGTGCCAGCAGCATCGGGCCTGATTCACCCCTCCACTTT. Its protein is CASSIGPDSPLHF. The V call is TRBV6-4, the J call TRBJ1-6; D unresolved. The CDR3 is 13 residues long. Germline V lookup: CDR1 MRHNA, CDR2 SNTAGT. Trimming stripped 6 bases from V and 8 bases from J, with 11 bases between.

The V gene is TRBV12-5, the J gene TRBJ2-3; possibly TRBD2 for D (6 bases). V was clipped by 11 bases and J by 3 bases, with 12 bases between them. This CDR3 is 12 amino acids long. CDR1 and CDR2 (germline): LGHNT, FRNRAP. This CDR3 reads CACGVITDTQYF. The CDR3 DNA sequence: TGTGCTTGCGGGGTTATTACAGATACGCAGTATTTT.

In its sample, this clonotype was seen many times. The V and J genes are TRBV27 and TRBJ2-3; 11 nucleotides agree with TRBD2. With 4 bases clipped from V and 4 bases from J, the junction kept 10 bases outside the gene matches. The length of the CDR3 is 17 residues. Germline CDR1 is MNHEY and CDR2 is SMNVEV (reference sequence). Written as DNA, the CDR3 is TGTGCCAGCAGTTCATCCCAACTAGCGGGGGTAGCAGATACGCAGTATTTT. This encodes CASSSSQLAGVADTQYF.

This clonotype was found many times. The chain has TRBV5-1 and TRBJ1-1, with 7 bases identical to TRBD1. The CDR3 contains 15 residues. Per germline, CDR1 SGHRS and CDR2 YFSETQ. The J segment lost 5 bases and the V segment lost 0 bases, leaving 7 bases of the junction unmatched. CDR3 sequence reads: CASSLDGTVLTEAFF. The CDR3, as DNA: TGCGCCAGCAGCTTGGACGGGACAGTTCTTACTGAAGCTTTCTTT.

As to this clonotype: A read error may be the cause here, since a much bigger clone is one base away. The conserved phenylalanine or tryptophan normally closing the CDR3 is absent here, so this likely arose from a read error. The chain joins TRBV5-1 to TRBJ2-5, with D uncertain. The CDR3 loop spans 16 amino acids. Between the trimmed V and J ends, which lost 3 bases and 1 base, there was a span of 16 bases. From germline, CDR1 is SGHRS and CDR2 YFSETQ. The CDR3 region is CASSSGRAGSQETQYL. The CDR3 coding sequence is TGCGCCAGCAGCTCCGGTAGGGCAGGCTCCCAAGAGACCCAGTACCTC.

In this sample, this clonotype turned up many times. V and J are TRBV6-5 and TRBJ2-7; D remains unclear. Per the germline V gene, CDR1 is MNHEY and CDR2 is SVGAGI. This CDR3 has 13 residues. Trimming shortened V by 6 bases and J by 9 bases, and 18 bases separated the two germline ends. The CDR3, as DNA: TGTGCCAGCAGCCCGGGTCCCGAACGCGGGCAGTACTTC. Translation: CASSPGPERGQYF.

The chain links TRBV27 to TRBJ1-2; maybe TRBD1 (5 bases). The CDR3 runs to 14 residues. The ends were cut back, 4 bases at V and 4 bases at J, with 13 bases in the middle. Germline values: CDR1 MNHEY, CDR2 SMNVEV (reference sequence). The CDR3 DNA follows: TGTGCCAGCAGTTCAGAGTCGGGGGGCTATGGCTACACCTTC. It encodes CASSSESGGYGYTF.

This clonotype occurred many times. The gene calls are TRBV7-9 and TRBJ2-7; D ambiguous. The CDR3 sequence is 14 residues long. The ends were cut back, 5 bases at V and 0 bases at J, with 11 bases in the middle. Germline V CDR1 and CDR2: SEHNR, FQNEAQ (reference sequence). This CDR3 is CASSQSSFSYEQYF. CDR3 DNA sequence: TGTGCCAGCAGCCAGTCTTCGTTCTCCTACGAGCAGTACTTC.